This entry describes one TCR beta chain. Original processing methods: Reference gene primer amplification in the assay estimated nucleated cell counts. Some clones are missing from TCRdb's copy, which holds only in-frame ones; the method was immunoSEQ multiplex PCR. That table supplies the V and J calls and clone size; D and trimming were determined from the DNA. Here the sample spans about 220,000 clones, 70% to 85% being singletons. The trim removed 0 bases at V and 0 bases at J, leaving 8 bases unmatched. The V gene's germline CDR1 is SGDLS and CDR2 YYNGEE. The CDR3 extends over 19 amino acids. Recruitment covered about 25 US areas and drew participants whose ages spanned about 18 to 100 years. The data stem from a study of blood T cell repertoires in COVID-19.

The receptor was isolated from a woman aged 60-75 years who had recovered from COVID-19. The chain links TRBV9 to TRBJ2-1, with 11 bases lining up with TRBD2. Sequencing was carried out using PBMCs or T cells enriched from blood (not recorded which). This chain's CDR3 is CASSVGTSGGASSYNEQFF. In nucleotides, the CDR3 is TGTGCCAGCAGCGTAGGAACTAGCGGGGGCGCCAGCTCCTACAATGAGCAGTTCTTC.